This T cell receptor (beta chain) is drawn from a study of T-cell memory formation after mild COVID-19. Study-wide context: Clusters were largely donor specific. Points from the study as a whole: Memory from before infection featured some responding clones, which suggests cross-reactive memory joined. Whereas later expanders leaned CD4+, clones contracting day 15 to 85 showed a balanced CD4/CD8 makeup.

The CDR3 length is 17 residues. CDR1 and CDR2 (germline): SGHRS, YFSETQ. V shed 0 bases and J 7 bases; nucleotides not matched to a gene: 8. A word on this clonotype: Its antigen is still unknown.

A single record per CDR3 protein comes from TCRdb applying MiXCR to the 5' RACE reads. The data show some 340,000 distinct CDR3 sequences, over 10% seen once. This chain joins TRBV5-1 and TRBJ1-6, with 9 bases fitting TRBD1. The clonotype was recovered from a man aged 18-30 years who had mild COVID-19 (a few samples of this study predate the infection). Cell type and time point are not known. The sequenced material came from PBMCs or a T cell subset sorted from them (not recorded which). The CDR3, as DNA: TGCGCCAGCAGCTTGGCACCCGCGACAGGGGGAAATTCACCCCTCCACTTT. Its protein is CASSLAPATGGNSPLHF.